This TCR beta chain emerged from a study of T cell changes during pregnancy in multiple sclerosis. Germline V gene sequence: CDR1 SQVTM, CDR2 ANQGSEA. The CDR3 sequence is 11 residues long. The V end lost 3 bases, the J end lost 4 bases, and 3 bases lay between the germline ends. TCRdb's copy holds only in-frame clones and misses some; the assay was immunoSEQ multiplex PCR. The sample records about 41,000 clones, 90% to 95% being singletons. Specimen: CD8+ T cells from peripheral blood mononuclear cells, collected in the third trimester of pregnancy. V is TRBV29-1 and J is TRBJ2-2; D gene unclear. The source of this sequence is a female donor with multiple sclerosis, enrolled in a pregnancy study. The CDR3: CSVDRTGELFF. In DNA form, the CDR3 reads TGCAGCGTTGACCGCACCGGGGAGCTGTTTTTT.